Given below is one T cell receptor beta chain in context. Germline CDR1 and CDR2: GTSNPN and SVGIG (reference sequence). The V end was cut by 2 bases, the J end by 4 bases, with 10 bases between. The CDR3 totals 13 residues. TCRdb keeps only in-frame clones here, not all; method: immunoSEQ multiplex PCR. This table has approximately 300,000 clones, 90% appearing once. This sample stems from a study of blood T cell repertoires in COVID-19. The chain is built from TRBV30 and TRBJ2-3; possibly TRBD2 for D (5 bases). The clonotype comes from a woman aged 30 to 39 who had been exposed to COVID-19. Sequenced: PBMCs or T cells enriched from blood (not recorded which). CDR3 protein: CAWSRSGADTQYF. The CDR3 DNA is TGTGCCTGGAGTCGAAGCGGCGCAGATACGCAGTATTTT.